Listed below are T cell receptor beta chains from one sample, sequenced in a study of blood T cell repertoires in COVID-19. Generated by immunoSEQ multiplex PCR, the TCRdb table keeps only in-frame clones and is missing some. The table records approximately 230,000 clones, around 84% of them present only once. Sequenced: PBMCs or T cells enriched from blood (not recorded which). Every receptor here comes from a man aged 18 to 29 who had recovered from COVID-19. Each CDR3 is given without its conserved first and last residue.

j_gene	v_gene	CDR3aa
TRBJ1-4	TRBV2	ASSDVVATNEKLF
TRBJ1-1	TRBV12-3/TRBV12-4	ASRYGTGRTF
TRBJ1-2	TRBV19	ASTDSRDSFYGYT
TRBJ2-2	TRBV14	ASSQAGTLLTGELF
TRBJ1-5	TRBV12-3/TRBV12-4	ASSLTGDQPQH
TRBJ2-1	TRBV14	ASSQEVGVAEQF
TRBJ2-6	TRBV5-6	ASSSQVGESGANVLT
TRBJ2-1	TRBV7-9	ASRFSGSSYNEQF
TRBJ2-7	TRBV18	ASSPTSGTYEQY
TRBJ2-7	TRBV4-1	ASSGSLAYEQY
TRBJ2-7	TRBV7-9	ASSSPRDYEQY
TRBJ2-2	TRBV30	AWSEGTGGPGELF
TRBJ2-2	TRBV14	ASSLKVSGELF
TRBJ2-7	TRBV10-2	ASSESLQTREQY
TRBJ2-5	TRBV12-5	ASGLTGRETQY
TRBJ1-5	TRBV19	ASSIRGGGNQPQH
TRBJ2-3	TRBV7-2	ASSQMGLAVLGTDTQY
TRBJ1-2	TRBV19	ASSTKSANYGYT
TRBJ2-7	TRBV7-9	ASSLAGHPYEQY
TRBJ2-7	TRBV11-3	ASSFLAGGHYEQY
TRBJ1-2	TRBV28	ASSWTGGIYGYT
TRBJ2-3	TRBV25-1	ASSWQGSADTQY
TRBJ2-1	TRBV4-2	ASSQGAGGLLNEQF
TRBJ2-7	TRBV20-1	SASEQGQRFYEQY
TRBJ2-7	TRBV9	ASSETGTGGRYEQY
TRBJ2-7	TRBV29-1	SVEAGYSYEQY
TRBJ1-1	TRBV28	ASTSGQSNTEAF
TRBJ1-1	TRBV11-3	ASSSTGTGLGL
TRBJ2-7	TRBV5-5	ASSLDSGTGLNEQY
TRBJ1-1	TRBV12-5	ASGLVRVEGVSANTEAF
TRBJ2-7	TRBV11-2	ASSETGVHGEQY
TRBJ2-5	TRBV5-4	ASSLSPGQGGETQY
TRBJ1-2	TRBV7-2	ASSPTATNYGYT
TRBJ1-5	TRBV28	ASIQGQKYQPQH
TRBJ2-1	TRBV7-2	ASSLNPSTYNEQF
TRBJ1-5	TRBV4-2	ASSQAPGMDQPQH
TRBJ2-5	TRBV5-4	ASSFSGGVEETQY
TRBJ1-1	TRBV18	ASSPPGGRVGLITEAF
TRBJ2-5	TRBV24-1	ATSDSGETQY
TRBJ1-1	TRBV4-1	ASSPRTGGLMNTEAF
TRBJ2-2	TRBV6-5	ASSYRQGHGELF
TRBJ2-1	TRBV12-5	ASGLSGRVPYNEQF
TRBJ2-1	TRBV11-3	ASSLQGNEQF
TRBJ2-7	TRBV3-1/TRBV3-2	ASSQKPGQGIYEQY
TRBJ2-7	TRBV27	ASSLSDPGQGFPYEQY
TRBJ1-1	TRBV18	ASSYDRGAEAF
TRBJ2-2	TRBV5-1	ASKTGSTGELF
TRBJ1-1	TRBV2	ASSTTGMNTEAF
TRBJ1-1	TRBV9	ASSGYAGTGSTEAF
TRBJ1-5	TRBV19	ASSIVRGASQPQH
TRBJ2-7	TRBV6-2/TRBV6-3	ASSQNYEQY
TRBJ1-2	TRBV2	ASSDQIDFEGGYYGYT